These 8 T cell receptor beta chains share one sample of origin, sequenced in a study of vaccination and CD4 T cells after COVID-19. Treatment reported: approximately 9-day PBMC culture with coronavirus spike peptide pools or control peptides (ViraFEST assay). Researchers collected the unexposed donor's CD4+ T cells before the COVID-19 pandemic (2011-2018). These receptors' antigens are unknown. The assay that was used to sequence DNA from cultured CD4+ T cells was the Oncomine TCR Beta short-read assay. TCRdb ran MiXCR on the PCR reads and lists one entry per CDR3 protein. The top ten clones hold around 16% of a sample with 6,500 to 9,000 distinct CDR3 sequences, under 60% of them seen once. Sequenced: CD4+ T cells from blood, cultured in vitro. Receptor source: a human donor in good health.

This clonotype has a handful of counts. CDR3 bases: TGTGCCAGCAGCTTTGGGGAGGTGCCAAACGAGCAGTACTTC. Translation: CASSFGEVPNEQYF. The J gene is TRBJ2-7, the V gene TRBV7-2; D perhaps matches TRBD2 (6 bases). The CDR3 has 14 residues. Germline V gene data show CDR1 as SGHTA and CDR2 as FQGNSA. The V end was cut by 3 bases, the J end by 5 bases, with 14 bases between. Full variable domain (remainder filled in from reference TRBV7-2 and TRBJ2-7): GAGVSQSPSNKVTEKGKDVELRCDPISGHTALYWYRQSLGQGLEFLIYFQGNSAPDKSGLPSDRFSAERTGGSVSTLTIQRTQQEDSAVYLCASSFGEVPNEQYFGPGTRLTVT.

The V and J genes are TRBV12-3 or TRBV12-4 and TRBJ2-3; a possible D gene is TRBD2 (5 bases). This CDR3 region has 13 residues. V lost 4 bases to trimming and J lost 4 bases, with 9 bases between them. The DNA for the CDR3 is TGTGCCAGCAGTTACGGGAATGCAGATACGCAGTATTTT. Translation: CASSYGNADTQYF.

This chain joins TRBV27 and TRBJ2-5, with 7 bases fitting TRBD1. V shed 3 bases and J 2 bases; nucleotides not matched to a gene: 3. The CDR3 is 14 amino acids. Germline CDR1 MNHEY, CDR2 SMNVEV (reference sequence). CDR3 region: CASSFGGQQETQYF. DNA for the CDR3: TGTGCCAGCAGTTTTGGGGGACAGCAAGAGACCCAGTACTTC.

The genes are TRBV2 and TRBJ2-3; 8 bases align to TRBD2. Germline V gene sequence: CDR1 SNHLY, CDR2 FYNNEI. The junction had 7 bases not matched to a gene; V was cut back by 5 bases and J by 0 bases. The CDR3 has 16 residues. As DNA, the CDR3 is TGTGCCAGCAGTCGTAGCGGGACACTTAGCACAGATACGCAGTATTTT. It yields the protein CASSRSGTLSTDTQYF.

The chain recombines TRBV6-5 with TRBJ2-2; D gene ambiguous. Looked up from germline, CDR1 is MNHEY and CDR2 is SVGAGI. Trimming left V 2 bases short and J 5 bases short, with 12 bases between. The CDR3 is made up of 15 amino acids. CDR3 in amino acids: CASSYIGQATGELFF. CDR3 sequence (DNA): TGTGCCAGCAGTTACATAGGCCAGGCTACCGGGGAGCTGTTTTTT.

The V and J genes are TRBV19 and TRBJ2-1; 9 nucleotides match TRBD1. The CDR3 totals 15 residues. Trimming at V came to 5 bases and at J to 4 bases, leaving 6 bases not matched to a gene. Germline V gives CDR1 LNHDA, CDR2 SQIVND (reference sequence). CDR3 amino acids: CASSPRQGVYNEQFF. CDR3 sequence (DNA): TGTGCCAGTAGTCCTCGACAGGGGGTATACAATGAGCAGTTCTTC.

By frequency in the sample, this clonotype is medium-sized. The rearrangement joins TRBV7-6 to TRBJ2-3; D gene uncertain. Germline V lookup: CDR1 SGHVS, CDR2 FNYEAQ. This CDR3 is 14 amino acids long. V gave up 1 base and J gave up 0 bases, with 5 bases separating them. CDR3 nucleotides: TGTGCCAGCAGCTTAGATTCCAGCACAGATACGCAGTATTTT. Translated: CASSLDSSTDTQYF.

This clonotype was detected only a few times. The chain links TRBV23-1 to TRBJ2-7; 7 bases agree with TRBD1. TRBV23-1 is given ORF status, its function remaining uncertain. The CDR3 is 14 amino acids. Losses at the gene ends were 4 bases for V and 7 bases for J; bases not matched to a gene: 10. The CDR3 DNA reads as TGCGCCAGCAGTCTTAGGGCAGGGGGTGGGGAGCAGTACTTC. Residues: CASSLRAGGGEQYF.